Listed below are T cell receptor beta chains from one sample, sequenced in a study of PD-L1 blockade in urothelial cancer. Libraries were prepared by immunoSEQ multiplex PCR; TCRdb keeps only in-frame clonotypes and omits some of them. The repertoire holds about 95,000 clones, around 86% seen once, with approximately 2% in the top ten. The material was PBMCs, obtained around atezolizumab (anti-PD-L1) treatment. The receptors shown here come from a man aged 60 to 69 with urothelial cancer. CDR3s include the opening cysteine and the closing phenylalanine or tryptophan. D genes are given only for firm matches. A clone size is listed for some rows: how often the clone was seen (once, few, many), or a class if it is expanded.

d_call	v_call	j_call	clone_size	cdr3_nt	cdr3_aa
NA	TRBV7-8	TRBJ1-1	NA	TGTGCCGTAAGGAGGCAGCTCATGAACACTGAAGCTTTCTTT	CAVRRQLMNTEAFF
NA	TRBV19	TRBJ2-7	NA	TGTGCCAGTAGTATAAAGAGAGGGCCCTACGAGCAGTACTTC	CASSIKRGPYEQYF
TRBD1	TRBV28	TRBJ2-7	NA	TGTGCCAGCACCAAACGACAGGGCAAGAACTACGAGCAGTACTTC	CASTKRQGKNYEQYF
NA	TRBV12-5	TRBJ2-3	NA	TGTGCTAGTGCTGGTGGCGATACGCAGTATTTT	CASAGGDTQYF
NA	TRBV27	TRBJ2-2	NA	TGTGCCAGCAGGCAGGGATCCCCCGGGGAGCTGTTTTTT	CASRQGSPGELFF
NA	TRBV27	TRBJ2-7	NA	TGTGCCAGCAGTTATGAGGGGGGGCTGGCATACGAGCAGTACTTC	CASSYEGGLAYEQYF
NA	TRBV12-2	TRBJ2-1	NA	TGTGCCAGTACCGGTCCCCCCCTTTACAATGAGCAGTTCTTC	CASTGPPLYNEQFF
NA	TRBV14	TRBJ1-6	once	TGTGCCAGCAGCCAATTAGGATCAGCGGGAAATTCACCCCTCCACTTT	CASSQLGSAGNSPLHF
TRBD1	TRBV6-5	TRBJ2-5	NA	TGTGCCAGCAGAAAGACAGGGGTTGGGGAGACCCAGTACTTC	CASRKTGVGETQYF
TRBD2	TRBV4-3	TRBJ2-3	medium-sized	TGCGCCAGCAGCCAAGATCTCAGCGGGGGGCTTCTCACAGATACGCAGTATTTT	CASSQDLSGGLLTDTQYF
TRBD2	TRBV5-6	TRBJ2-3	NA	TGTGCCAGCAGCTTGCGGGGGGGGCGCACAGATACGCAGTATTTT	CASSLRGGRTDTQYF
NA	TRBV7-9	TRBJ2-7	NA	TGTGCCAGCAGCTCCCCCGCCGGCTACGAGCAGTACTTC	CASSSPAGYEQYF
NA	TRBV28	TRBJ2-3	NA	TGTGCCAGCAGTTTATCACCGGGATGGGTAGATACGCAGTATTTT	CASSLSPGWVDTQYF
TRBD2	TRBV27	TRBJ2-7	once	TGTGCCAGCACCGAAACTAGCGGATCCTACGAGCAGTACTTC	CASTETSGSYEQYF
NA	TRBV27	TRBJ1-2	NA	TGTGCCAGCAGTTTCCGGGACACCTCGAGGGGCTACACCTTC	CASSFRDTSRGYTF
NA	TRBV18	TRBJ2-3	once	TGTGCCAGCTCACCACCCCAAACAGATACGCAGTATTTT	CASSPPQTDTQYF
TRBD2	TRBV5-1	TRBJ2-1	NA	TGCGCCAGCAGCTTCGGTCTAGCGGGAGCTAATGAGCAGTTCTTC	CASSFGLAGANEQFF
TRBD2	TRBV25-1	TRBJ2-5	NA	TGTGCCAGCAGGCGGGGGGCGACGGAGACCCAGTACTTC	CASRRGATETQYF
NA	TRBV6-1	TRBJ1-4	NA	TGTGCCAGCAGCCCTATTGGGGCAGGCGAAAAACTGTTTTTT	CASSPIGAGEKLFF
NA	TRBV15	TRBJ1-6	NA	TGTGCCACCAGCAGAGATAGCTCCTATAATTCACCCCTCCACTTT	CATSRDSSYNSPLHF
TRBD1	TRBV6-1	TRBJ1-1	NA	TGTGCCAGCGGTCGGACAGGGCTGGCTGAAGCTTTCTTT	CASGRTGLAEAFF
NA	TRBV27	TRBJ2-7	NA	TGTGCCAGCAGTTTTAGAGAAGAGCAGTACTTC	CASSFREEQYF
TRBD1	TRBV25-1	TRBJ2-5	NA	TGTGCCAGCAGTGACACCGGACAGGGGATAGAGACCCAGTACTTC	CASSDTGQGIETQYF
TRBD2	TRBV2	TRBJ2-7	NA	TGTGCCAGCAGTGAAGCGGGAGCGGGAGTGACGTACGAGCAGTACTTC	CASSEAGAGVTYEQYF
NA	TRBV6-5	TRBJ1-2	NA	TGTGCCAGCAGTTCAAGCCAGGGAACGTATGGCTACACCTTC	CASSSSQGTYGYTF
TRBD2	TRBV27	TRBJ2-7	NA	TGTGCCAGCAGGCGACTAGCGGGAGTAGCCGAGCAGTACTTC	CASRRLAGVAEQYF
NA	TRBV27	TRBJ2-1	NA	TGTGCCAGCAGTGACTACGGCGAGCAGTTCTTC	CASSDYGEQFF
NA	TRBV6-5	TRBJ2-7	NA	TGTGCCAGCAGTTACTCGAGCCCCTTGTCAGGGGAGCAGTACTTC	CASSYSSPLSGEQYF
NA	TRBV2	TRBJ2-7	NA	TGTGCCAGCAGTTCGACTCTTGGTGGCTACGAGCAGTACTTC	CASSSTLGGYEQYF
NA	TRBV19	TRBJ2-5	NA	TGTGCCAGTAGTATAGGTAGAGGGAGAGAGACCCAGTACTTC	CASSIGRGRETQYF
TRBD2	TRBV6-1	TRBJ2-7	NA	TGTGCCAGCAGTGAAGGACTAGCGGGATACGAGCAGTACTTC	CASSEGLAGYEQYF
TRBD1	TRBV19	TRBJ1-1	NA	TGTGCCAGTAGTCAAGGGACAGGGGGCGTATCGCGGGCTTTCTTT	CASSQGTGGVSRAFF
NA	TRBV5-6	TRBJ2-2	NA	TGTGCCAGCAGCTTGGGGGCGGGGACCGGGGAGCTGTTTTTT	CASSLGAGTGELFF
TRBD1	TRBV5-1	TRBJ1-1	few	TGCGCCAGCAGCTTAGGGACAGGGTACGGCACTGAAGCTTTCTTT	CASSLGTGYGTEAFF
NA	TRBV6-5	TRBJ1-5	NA	TGTGCCAGCAGTCGTCGGGATCCAAATCAGCCCCAGCATTTT	CASSRRDPNQPQHF
TRBD1	TRBV7-6	TRBJ1-3	NA	TGTGCCAGCAGCGCCGGGACAGGGGACCTTGGAAACACCATATATTTT	CASSAGTGDLGNTIYF
TRBD1	TRBV30	TRBJ2-5	once	TGTGCCTGGAGTTTGACAGGGGAAGAGACCCAGTACTTC	CAWSLTGEETQYF
NA	TRBV7-3	TRBJ2-1	NA	TGTGCCAGCAGCTTAAGGGGCGCCCGATACAATGAGCAGTTCTTC	CASSLRGARYNEQFF
NA	TRBV15	TRBJ1-3	NA	TGTGCCACCAGCTTCGGGGGCTCTGGAAACACCATATATTTT	CATSFGGSGNTIYF
TRBD1	TRBV14	TRBJ1-5	NA	TGTGCCAGCAGCTTTCGACAGGGCATAAATCAGCCCCAGCATTTT	CASSFRQGINQPQHF
NA	TRBV2	TRBJ1-2	NA	TGTGCCAGCAGTGTCCTGTCGGGGGGACCTAACTATGGCTACACCTTC	CASSVLSGGPNYGYTF
NA	TRBV7-2	TRBJ1-4	NA	TGTGCCAGCAGCTTAGCCGATGAAAAACTGTTTTTT	CASSLADEKLFF
TRBD1	TRBV9	TRBJ2-1	NA	TGTGCCAGCAGCGGACGCGGGACAGGGTCCTACAATGAGCAGTTCTTC	CASSGRGTGSYNEQFF
NA	TRBV18	TRBJ1-2	NA	TGTGCCAGCTCACCGGGGGCCGATGAGGGCTACACCTTC	CASSPGADEGYTF
NA	TRBV11-3	TRBJ2-5	NA	TGTGCCAGCAGTCCCTGGGGGCTCCAAGAGACCCAGTACTTC	CASSPWGLQETQYF
NA	TRBV5-7	TRBJ2-1	NA	TGTGCCAGCAGCTTGGTCAGGGCCTCCTACAATGAGCAGTTCTTC	CASSLVRASYNEQFF
NA	TRBV5-1	TRBJ1-1	NA	TGCGCCAGCAGCGTCTCAGGGTCCACTGAAGCTTTCTTT	CASSVSGSTEAFF
NA	TRBV7-2	TRBJ1-2	NA	TGTGCCAGCAGCTCGGGTCGACAGGCCCTCTATGGCTACACCTTC	CASSSGRQALYGYTF
NA	TRBV6-4	TRBJ2-5	NA	TGTGCCCGAAAGGGGTATCAAGAGACCCAGTACTTC	CARKGYQETQYF
NA	TRBV5-4	TRBJ2-4	once	TGTGCCAGCAGCTTGGACAGGTCTGGAAACATTCAGTACTTC	CASSLDRSGNIQYF
TRBD2	TRBV7-7	TRBJ2-5	NA	TGTGCTAGCAGCTCCGGACTAGCGGGACGGGAGACCCAGTACTTC	CASSSGLAGRETQYF
TRBD2	TRBV5-1	TRBJ2-1	NA	TGCGCCAGCAGCTTGGGTAGCGGGGGGGCCTTTCCGAAAAATGAGCAGTTCTTC	CASSLGSGGAFPKNEQFF
TRBD2	TRBV9	TRBJ2-5	NA	TGTGCCAGCAGCGTAAGGCTAGCGGGAGACTCCGAAGAGACCCAGTACTTC	CASSVRLAGDSEETQYF
NA	TRBV5-4	TRBJ2-5	NA	TGTGCCAGCAGCTCCGTGGGGCGGCAAGAGACCCAGTACTTC	CASSSVGRQETQYF
NA	TRBV5-6	TRBJ1-2	NA	TGTGCCAGCAGCTTGGATACATTGACAGACTACACCTTC	CASSLDTLTDYTF
NA	TRBV9	TRBJ2-5	NA	TGTGCCAGCAGCGTAGCTCCTATTCAGGGGGAGACCCAGTACTTC	CASSVAPIQGETQYF
TRBD1	TRBV15	TRBJ2-7	NA	TGTGCCACCAGCCCAATTCTAGGACAGGGTCAAAACGAGCAGTACTTC	CATSPILGQGQNEQYF